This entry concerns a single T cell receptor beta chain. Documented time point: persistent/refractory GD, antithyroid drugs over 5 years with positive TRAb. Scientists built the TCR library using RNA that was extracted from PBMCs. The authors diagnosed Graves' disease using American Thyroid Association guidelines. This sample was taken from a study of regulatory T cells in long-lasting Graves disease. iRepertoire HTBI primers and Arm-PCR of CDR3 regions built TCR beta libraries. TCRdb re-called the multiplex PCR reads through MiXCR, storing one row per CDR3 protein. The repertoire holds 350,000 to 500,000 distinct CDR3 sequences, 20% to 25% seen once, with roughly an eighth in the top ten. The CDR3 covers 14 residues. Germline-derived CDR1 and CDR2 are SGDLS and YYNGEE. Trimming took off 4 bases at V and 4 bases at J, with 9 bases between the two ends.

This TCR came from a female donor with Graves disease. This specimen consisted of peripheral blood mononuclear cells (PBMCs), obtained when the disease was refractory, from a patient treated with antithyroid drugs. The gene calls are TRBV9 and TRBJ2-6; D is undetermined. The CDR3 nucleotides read TGTGCCAGCAGCCCTGTCAGAGGGGCCAACGTCCTGACTTTC. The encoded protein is CASSPVRGANVLTF.